The next 22 T cell receptor beta chains were all read from a single sample in a study of blood T cell repertoires in COVID-19. Libraries were prepared by immunoSEQ multiplex PCR; TCRdb keeps only in-frame clonotypes and omits some of them. The sample shows 300,000 to 400,000 clones, roughly 90% of them seen only once. Sequences were obtained from peripheral blood. The receptors here all came from a woman in her twenties or thirties with COVID-19, enrolled during active disease.

The chain carries TRBV7-9 and TRBJ1-1; D call uncertain. V lost 1 base and J 6 bases, leaving 9 bases between the germline ends. Germline CDR1 SEHNR, CDR2 FQNEAQ (reference sequence). CDR3 length: 13 residues. This CDR3 reads CASSLEARAEAFF. CDR3 sequence (DNA): TGTGCCAGCAGCTTAGAGGCTCGGGCTGAAGCTTTCTTT.

The gene calls are TRBV5-6 and TRBJ1-6, with D hard to call. V was shortened by 1 base and J by 10 bases, with 15 bases between the two germline ends. The CDR3 loop spans 15 amino acids. Germline CDR1 is SGHDT and CDR2 is YYEEEE. CDR3 in amino acids: CASSLSLRVTSPLHF. The DNA of the CDR3 is TGTGCCAGCAGCTTGAGTCTCCGGGTAACATCACCCCTCCACTTT. Looking up the rest from reference TRBV5-6 and TRBJ1-6 gives the full variable domain: DAGVTQSPTHLIKTRGQQVTLRCSPKSGHDTVSWYQQALGQGPQFIFQYYEEEERQRGNFPDRFSGHQFPNYSSELNVNALLLGDSALYLCASSLSLRVTSPLHFGNGTRLTVT.

The gene calls are TRBV12-3 or TRBV12-4 and TRBJ2-5; a possible D gene is TRBD1 (6 bases). Trimming pared 3 bases from V and 6 bases from J, leaving 11 bases between. This CDR3 comprises 13 residues. For the CDR3, the DNA is TGTGCCAGCAGTTTTGGGCAGGGGAAGACCCAGTACTTC. Protein product: CASSFGQGKTQYF.

This sequence joins TRBV11-3 and TRBJ2-2; 8 nucleotides match TRBD2. Trimming removed 7 bases from V and 4 bases from J; junction bases left unmatched: 8. The CDR3 runs to 15 residues. Germline values: CDR1 SGHNT, CDR2 YENEEA. As DNA, the CDR3 is TGTGCCAGCACCACTGGGCTAGCGGGCACCGGGGAGCTGTTTTTT. Amino acid sequence: CASTTGLAGTGELFF.

This chain links TRBV28 with TRBJ1-4; 9 bases agree with TRBD1. Germline CDR1 MDHEN, CDR2 SYDVKM. With V trimmed by 4 bases and J by 2 bases, 8 bases remained unmatched. The CDR3 is 17 amino acids. The DNA for the CDR3 is TGTGCCAGCAGTTCCGGGACAGGGTACATGACTAATGAAAAACTGTTTTTT. This sequence encodes CASSSGTGYMTNEKLFF.

The genes are TRBV9 and TRBJ2-2; a possible D gene is TRBD2 (5 bases). Per germline, CDR1 SGDLS and CDR2 YYNGEE. The CDR3 is made up of 14 amino acids. The V and J ends lost 0 bases and 7 bases respectively, with 10 bases between them. In nucleotides, the CDR3 is TGTGCCAGCAGCGTAGCCCCCCGGGGCGGGGAGCTGTTTTTT. This encodes CASSVAPRGGELFF.

The chain recombines TRBV18 with TRBJ2-3; TRBD2 aligns across 13 bases. The CDR3 is 16 residues long. Germline-derived CDR1 and CDR2 are KGHSH and LQKENI. J was trimmed by 7 bases and V by 1 base; bases with no gene match: 5. CDR3 in amino acids: CASSPQGLAGDNTQYF. The CDR3 DNA reads as TGTGCCAGCTCACCACAAGGACTAGCGGGAGACAATACGCAGTATTTT.

The CDR3 spells CASHQGAANTGELFF. CDR3 bases: TGCGCCAGCCACCAAGGGGCAGCGAACACCGGGGAGCTGTTTTTT. The chain carries TRBV5-1 and TRBJ2-2; TRBD1 might be the D (5 bases). The germline gives CDR1 SGHRS, CDR2 YFSETQ. Trimming left V 7 bases short and J 0 bases short, with 13 bases between. The CDR3 totals 15 residues.

The chain combines TRBV5-1 with TRBJ2-3; 9 bases map to TRBD1. Trimming took 2 bases from V and 4 from J; bases not matched to a gene: 5. The V gene's germline CDR1 is SGHRS and CDR2 YFSETQ. The CDR3 is 15 amino acids. CDR3 residues: CASSLQGAQADTQYF. CDR3 in DNA: TGCGCCAGCAGCTTACAGGGGGCGCAGGCAGATACGCAGTATTTT.

The V gene is TRBV2, the J gene TRBJ1-2; 8 bases line up with TRBD1. Germline assignment: CDR1 SNHLY and CDR2 FYNNEI. The length of the CDR3 is 14 residues. V dropped 6 bases and J dropped 7; count of bases not matched to a gene: 10. This CDR3 reads CASSSYRGIGGYTF. The CDR3 DNA reads TGTGCCAGCAGCTCTTACAGGGGGATCGGTGGCTACACCTTC.

The chain carries TRBV6-6 and TRBJ2-7, with D perhaps matching TRBD2 (5 bases). The CDR3 spans 14 residues. Germline V gene sequence: CDR1 MNHNY, CDR2 SVGAGI (reference sequence). V lost 6 bases and J lost 0, with 12 bases in between. This chain's CDR3 is CASRPGWSSYEQYF. The DNA for the CDR3 is TGTGCCAGCAGGCCGGGGTGGAGCTCCTACGAGCAGTACTTC.

The chain joins TRBV19 to TRBJ1-3; 8 bases line up with TRBD1. Germline V lookup: CDR1 LNHDA, CDR2 SQIVND (reference sequence). The CDR3 runs 15 residues. V gave up 8 bases and J gave up 1 base; unmatched junction bases: 7. As DNA, the CDR3 is TGTGCCAGTGGACAGGGATGGTATTCTGGAAACACCATATATTTT. This sequence encodes CASGQGWYSGNTIYF.

For the CDR3, the DNA is TGTGCCAGCAGCTTGGACAGGGCCAACGTCCTGACTTTC. Amino acids: CASSLDRANVLTF. The chain uses TRBV5-6 and TRBJ2-6; no definite D call. V was clipped by 0 bases and J by 5 bases, with 3 bases between them. The CDR3 sequence is 13 residues long. CDR1 is SGHDT, CDR2 YYEEEE, per germline.

This chain links TRBV10-3 with TRBJ1-1; no firm D call. This CDR3 is 13 amino acids long. Trimming removed 2 bases from V and 4 bases from J, with 8 bases in between. Looked up from germline, CDR1 is ENHRY and CDR2 is SYGVKD. In DNA form, the CDR3 reads TGTGCCATCAGTGAGAATCGGGGCACTGAAGCTTTCTTT. This encodes CAISENRGTEAFF.

This rearrangement joins TRBV6-6 to TRBJ2-7; maybe TRBD1 (6 bases). The CDR3 runs to 13 residues. The V and J ends lost 7 bases and 2 bases respectively, with 12 bases between them. The V gene's germline CDR1 is MNHNY and CDR2 SVGAGI (reference sequence). The CDR3 DNA sequence: TGTGCCAGCACCAACAGGGAAGCCTACGAGCAGTACTTC. This sequence encodes CASTNREAYEQYF.

V usage is TRBV4-3 and J usage is TRBJ2-7, with TRBD2 identical over 7 bases. V lost 6 bases, J lost 2 bases, and 7 bases stayed unmatched. Germline CDR1 and CDR2: LGHNA and YSLEER. CDR3 length equals 14 residues. CDR3 amino acids: CASSGERGTYEQYF. Here the CDR3 DNA reads TGCGCCAGCAGTGGGGAGCGGGGAACCTACGAGCAGTACTTC.

This chain links TRBV14 with TRBJ1-4; 9 nucleotides line up with TRBD1. The V gene end was trimmed by 2 bases and the J gene end by 7 bases; junction bases not matched to a gene: 8. CDR1 and CDR2 from the germline V gene are SGHDN and FVKESK. The CDR3 runs to 16 residues. The CDR3 reads CASSQSGTGLGEKLFF. In DNA, the CDR3 is TGTGCCAGCAGCCAATCCGGGACAGGGCTAGGTGAAAAACTGTTTTTT.

The chain links TRBV15 to TRBJ2-5, with a tentative D call TRBD2 (5 bases). The CDR3 runs to 15 residues. Germline V CDR1 and CDR2: LNHNV, YYDKDF (reference sequence). Trimming took 3 bases from V and 2 from J, leaving 13 bases between them. CDR3 sequence reads: CATSSVPGEQETQYF. The DNA for the CDR3 is TGTGCCACCAGCAGTGTACCCGGGGAGCAAGAGACCCAGTACTTC.

The chain employs TRBV5-4 and TRBJ1-2; tentatively, D is TRBD1 (5 bases). There are 14 residues in the CDR3. Between the trimmed V and J ends, which lost 3 bases and 4 bases, there was a span of 13 bases. Germline V gene data show CDR1 as SGHNT and CDR2 as YYREEE (reference sequence). The chain's CDR3 is CASSWGRGSYGYTF. The CDR3 DNA follows: TGTGCCAGCAGCTGGGGTAGGGGCAGCTATGGCTACACCTTC.

The chain combines TRBV28 with TRBJ2-7; 8 positions match TRBD2. Germline assignment: CDR1 MDHEN and CDR2 SYDVKM. The junction had 11 bases not matched to a gene; V was cut back by 6 bases and J by 7 bases. CDR3 length: 14 amino acids. This CDR3 is CASSLGRGAREQYF. In DNA, the CDR3 is TGTGCCAGCAGCCTGGGGCGGGGGGCGAGGGAGCAGTACTTC.

This sequence joins TRBV15 and TRBJ2-4, with D maybe TRBD1 (7 bases). The CDR3 is 15 amino acids. Trimming took off 3 bases at V and 6 bases at J, with 15 bases between the two ends. From germline, CDR1 is LNHNV and CDR2 YYDKDF (reference sequence). The CDR3 nucleotides are TGTGCCACCAGCAGCCCAGGGGGGCAGGGAAACATTCAGTACTTC. Translated, it gives CATSSPGGQGNIQYF.

V usage is TRBV27 and J usage is TRBJ2-1, with D tentatively TRBD2 (5 bases). The CDR3 has 14 amino acids. The germline gives CDR1 MNHEY, CDR2 SMNVEV (reference sequence). V lost 2 bases, J lost 2 bases, and 7 bases lay in between. CDR3 sequence: CASSLRGPYNEQFF. Here the CDR3 DNA reads TGTGCCAGCAGTTTACGGGGTCCCTACAATGAGCAGTTCTTC.